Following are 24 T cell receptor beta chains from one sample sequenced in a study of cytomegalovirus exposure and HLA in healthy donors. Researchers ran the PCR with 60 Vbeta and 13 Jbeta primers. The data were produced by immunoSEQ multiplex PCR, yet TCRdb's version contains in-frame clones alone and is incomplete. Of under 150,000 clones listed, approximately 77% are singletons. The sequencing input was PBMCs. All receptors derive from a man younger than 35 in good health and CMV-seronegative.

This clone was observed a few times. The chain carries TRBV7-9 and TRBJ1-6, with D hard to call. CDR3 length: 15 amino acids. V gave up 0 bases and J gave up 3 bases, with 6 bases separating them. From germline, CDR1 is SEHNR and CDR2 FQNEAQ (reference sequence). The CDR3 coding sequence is TGTGCCAGCAGCTTAGCCGGGATCTATAATTCACCCCTCCACTTT. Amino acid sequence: CASSLAGIYNSPLHF.

CDR3 sequence reads: CASSLRGGGREQYF. The CDR3 coding sequence is TGTGCCAGCAGCCTTCGAGGCGGGGGACGCGAGCAGTACTTC. The gene calls are TRBV14 and TRBJ2-5; 7 bases align to TRBD2. The end of the DNA fits TRBJ2-7 better, so the J call may be wrong. The CDR3 is 14 amino acids. From germline, CDR1 is SGHDN and CDR2 FVKESK.

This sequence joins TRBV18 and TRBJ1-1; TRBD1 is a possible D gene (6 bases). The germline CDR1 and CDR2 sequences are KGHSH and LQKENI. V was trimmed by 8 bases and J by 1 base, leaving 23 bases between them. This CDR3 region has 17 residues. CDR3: CASTELQGGGGNTEAFF. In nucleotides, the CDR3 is TGTGCCAGCACGGAACTTCAGGGAGGGGGAGGGAACACTGAAGCTTTCTTT.

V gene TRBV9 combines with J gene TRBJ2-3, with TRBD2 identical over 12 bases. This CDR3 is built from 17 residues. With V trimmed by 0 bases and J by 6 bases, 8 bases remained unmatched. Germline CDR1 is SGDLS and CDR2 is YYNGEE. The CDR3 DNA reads TGTGCCAGCAGCGTAGACCCTAGCGGGGGGGCCGCGGATACGCAGTATTTT. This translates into CASSVDPSGGAADTQYF.

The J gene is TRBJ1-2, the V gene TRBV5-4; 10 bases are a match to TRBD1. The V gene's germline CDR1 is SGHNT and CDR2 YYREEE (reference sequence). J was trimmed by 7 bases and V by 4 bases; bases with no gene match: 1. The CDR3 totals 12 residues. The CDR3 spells CASSRTGGGYTF. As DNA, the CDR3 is TGTGCCAGCAGCCGGACAGGGGGTGGCTACACCTTC.

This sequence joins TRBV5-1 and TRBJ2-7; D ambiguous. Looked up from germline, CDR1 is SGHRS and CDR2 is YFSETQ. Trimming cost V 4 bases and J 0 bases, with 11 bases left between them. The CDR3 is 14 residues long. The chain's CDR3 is CASSGDFSSYEQYF. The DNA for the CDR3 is TGCGCCAGCAGCGGAGACTTCAGCTCCTACGAGCAGTACTTC.

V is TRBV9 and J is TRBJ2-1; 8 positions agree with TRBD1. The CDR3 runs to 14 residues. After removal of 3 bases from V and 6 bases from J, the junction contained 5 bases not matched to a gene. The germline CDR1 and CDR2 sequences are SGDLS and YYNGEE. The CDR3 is CASSDRGELNEQFF. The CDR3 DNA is TGTGCCAGCAGCGACAGGGGGGAGCTCAATGAGCAGTTCTTC.

This CDR3 reads CASSLIEGFGTGANVLTF. CDR3 DNA: TGTGCCAGCAGCTTAATTGAGGGATTCGGGACTGGGGCCAACGTCCTGACTTTC. The chain employs TRBV7-3 and TRBJ2-6, with D perhaps matching TRBD2 (5 bases). The CDR3 spans 18 residues. Germline V gene sequence: CDR1 SGHTA, CDR2 FQGTGA. The V end lost 1 base, the J end lost 2 bases, and 15 bases lay between the germline ends.

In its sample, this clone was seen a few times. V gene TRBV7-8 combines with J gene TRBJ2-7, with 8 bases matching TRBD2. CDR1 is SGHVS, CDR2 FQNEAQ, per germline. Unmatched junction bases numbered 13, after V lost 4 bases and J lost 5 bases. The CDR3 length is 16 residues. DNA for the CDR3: TGTGCCAGCAGCTCGGAAAGAATCGGGGGGGGCCACGAGCAGTACTTC. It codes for CASSSERIGGGHEQYF. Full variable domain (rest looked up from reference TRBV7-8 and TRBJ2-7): GAGVSQSPRYKVAKRGQDVALRCDPISGHVSLFWYQQALGQGPEFLTYFQNEAQLDKSGLPSDRFFAERPEGSVSTLKIQRTQQEDSAVYLCASSSERIGGGHEQYFGPGTRLTVT.

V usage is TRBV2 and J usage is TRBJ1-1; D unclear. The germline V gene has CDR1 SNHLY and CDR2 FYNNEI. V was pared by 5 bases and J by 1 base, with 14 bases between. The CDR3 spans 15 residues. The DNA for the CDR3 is TGTGCCAGCAGTCTTTCCTACCCTGGGAACACTGAAGCTTTCTTT. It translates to CASSLSYPGNTEAFF.

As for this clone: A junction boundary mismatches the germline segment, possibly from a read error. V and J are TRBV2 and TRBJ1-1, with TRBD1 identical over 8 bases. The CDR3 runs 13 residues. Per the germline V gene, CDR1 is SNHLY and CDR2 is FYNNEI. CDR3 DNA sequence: TGTGCCAGCAGTGATGGGACAGGCTCCGGGCTAAGTTTT. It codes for CASSDGTGSGLSF.

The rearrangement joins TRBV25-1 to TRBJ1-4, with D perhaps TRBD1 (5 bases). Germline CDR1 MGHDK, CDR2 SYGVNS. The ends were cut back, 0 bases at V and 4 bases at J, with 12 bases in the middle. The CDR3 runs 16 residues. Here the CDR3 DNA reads TGTGCCAGCAGTGAATATTTCGGGGGTGGTAATGAAAAACTGTTTTTT. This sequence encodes CASSEYFGGGNEKLFF.

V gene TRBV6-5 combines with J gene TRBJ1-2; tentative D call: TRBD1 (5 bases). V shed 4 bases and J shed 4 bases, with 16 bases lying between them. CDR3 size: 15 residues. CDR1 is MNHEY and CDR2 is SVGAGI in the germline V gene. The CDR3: CASSSSGGWGYGYTF. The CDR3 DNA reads TGTGCCAGCAGTTCCTCGGGGGGTTGGGGCTATGGCTACACCTTC.

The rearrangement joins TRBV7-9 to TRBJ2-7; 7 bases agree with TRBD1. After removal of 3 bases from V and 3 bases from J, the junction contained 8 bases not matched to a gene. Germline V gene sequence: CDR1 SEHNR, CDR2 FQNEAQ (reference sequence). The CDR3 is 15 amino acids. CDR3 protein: CASSFRDRGDYEQYF. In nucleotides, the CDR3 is TGTGCCAGCAGCTTTCGGGACAGAGGGGACTACGAGCAGTACTTC.

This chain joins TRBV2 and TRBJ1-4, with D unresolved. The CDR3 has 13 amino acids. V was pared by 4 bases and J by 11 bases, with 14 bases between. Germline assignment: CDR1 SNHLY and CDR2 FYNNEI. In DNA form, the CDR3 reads TGTGCCAGCAGTGTTTTCGTTGCCGAGAAACTGTTTTTT. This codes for CASSVFVAEKLFF.

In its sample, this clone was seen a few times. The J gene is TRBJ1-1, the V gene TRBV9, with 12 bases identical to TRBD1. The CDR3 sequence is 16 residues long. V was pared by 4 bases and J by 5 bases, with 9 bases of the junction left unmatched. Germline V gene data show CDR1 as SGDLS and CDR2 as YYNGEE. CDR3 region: CASSIGTGGVETEAFF. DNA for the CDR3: TGTGCCAGCAGCATCGGGACAGGGGGCGTGGAGACTGAAGCTTTCTTT.

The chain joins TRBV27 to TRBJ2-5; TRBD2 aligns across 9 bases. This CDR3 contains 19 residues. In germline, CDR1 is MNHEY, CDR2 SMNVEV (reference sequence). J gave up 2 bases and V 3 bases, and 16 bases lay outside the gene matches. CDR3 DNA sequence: TGTGCCAGCAGTTTCCCCGGGACTAGCCCGTCTCTAGGTCAAGAGACCCAGTACTTC. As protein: CASSFPGTSPSLGQETQYF.

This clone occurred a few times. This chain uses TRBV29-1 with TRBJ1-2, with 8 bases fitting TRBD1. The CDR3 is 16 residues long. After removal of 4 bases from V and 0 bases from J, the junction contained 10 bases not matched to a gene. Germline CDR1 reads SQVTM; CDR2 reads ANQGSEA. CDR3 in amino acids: CSVGNGQGYSNYGYTF. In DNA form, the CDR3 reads TGCAGCGTTGGAAACGGACAGGGCTACTCTAACTATGGCTACACCTTC.

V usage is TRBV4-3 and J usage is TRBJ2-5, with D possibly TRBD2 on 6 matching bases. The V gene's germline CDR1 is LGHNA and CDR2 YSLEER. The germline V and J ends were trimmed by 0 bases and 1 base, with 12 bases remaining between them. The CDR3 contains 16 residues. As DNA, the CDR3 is TGCGCCAGCAGCCAAGATCACGGGGGACTCCAAGAGACCCAGTACTTC. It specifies CASSQDHGGLQETQYF.

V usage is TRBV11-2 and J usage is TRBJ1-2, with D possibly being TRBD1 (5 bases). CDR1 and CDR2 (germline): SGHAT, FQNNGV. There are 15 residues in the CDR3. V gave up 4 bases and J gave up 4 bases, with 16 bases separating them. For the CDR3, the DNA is TGTGCCAGCAGCTCAATTCAGGGTCCCCGCTATGGCTACACCTTC. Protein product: CASSSIQGPRYGYTF. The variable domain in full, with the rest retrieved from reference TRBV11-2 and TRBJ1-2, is EAGVAQSPRYKIIEKRQSVAFWCNPISGHATLYWYQQILGQGPKLLIQFQNNGVVDDSQLPKDRFSAERLKGVDSTLKIQPAKLEDSAVYLCASSSIQGPRYGYTFGSGTRLTVV.

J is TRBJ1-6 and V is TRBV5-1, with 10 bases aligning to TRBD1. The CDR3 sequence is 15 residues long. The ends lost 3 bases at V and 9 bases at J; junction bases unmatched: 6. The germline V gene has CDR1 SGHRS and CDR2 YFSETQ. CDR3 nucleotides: TGCGCCAGCAGCTCCGGGACAGGGGTGAGTTCACCCCTCCACTTT. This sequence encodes CASSSGTGVSSPLHF.

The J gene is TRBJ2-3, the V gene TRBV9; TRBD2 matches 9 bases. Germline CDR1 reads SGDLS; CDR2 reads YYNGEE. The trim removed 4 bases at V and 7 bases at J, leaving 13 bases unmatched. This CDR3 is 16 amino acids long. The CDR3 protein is CASSFGGRGGLNTQYF. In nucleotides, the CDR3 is TGTGCCAGCAGCTTCGGGGGGCGGGGGGGCCTCAATACGCAGTATTTT.

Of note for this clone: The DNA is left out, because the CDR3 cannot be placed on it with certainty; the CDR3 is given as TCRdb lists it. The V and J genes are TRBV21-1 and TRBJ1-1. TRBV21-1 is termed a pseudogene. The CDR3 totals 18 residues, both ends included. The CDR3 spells CASSKARFGVGGGTEAFF.

CDR3 coding DNA: TGCGCCAGCAGTGAGTCGAAAGGGAGGTACACTGAAGCTTTCTTT. Translating it yields CASSESKGRYTEAFF. The chain couples TRBV10-1 to TRBJ1-1, with D unclear. Trimming pared 0 bases from V and 3 bases from J, leaving 11 bases between. The CDR3 extends over 15 amino acids. From germline, CDR1 is WNHNN and CDR2 SYGVQD (reference sequence).